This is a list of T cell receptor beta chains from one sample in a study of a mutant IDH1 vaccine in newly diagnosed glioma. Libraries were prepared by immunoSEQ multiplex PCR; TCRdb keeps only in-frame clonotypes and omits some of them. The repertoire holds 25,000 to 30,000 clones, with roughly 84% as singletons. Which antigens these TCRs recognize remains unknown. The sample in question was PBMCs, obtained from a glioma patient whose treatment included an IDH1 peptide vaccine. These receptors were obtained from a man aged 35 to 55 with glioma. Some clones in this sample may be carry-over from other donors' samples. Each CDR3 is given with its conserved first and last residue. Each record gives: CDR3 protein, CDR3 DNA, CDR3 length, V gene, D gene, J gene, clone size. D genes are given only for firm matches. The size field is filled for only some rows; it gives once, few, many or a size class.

CASSMRNLGNQPQHF,TGTGCCAGTAGTATGCGGAATCTGGGAAATCAGCCCCAGCATTTT,15,TRBV19,.,TRBJ1-5,.
CASSLGLAGNTGELFF,TGCGCCAGCAGCTTGGGACTAGCGGGAAACACCGGGGAGCTGTTTTTT,16,TRBV5-1,TRBD2,TRBJ2-2,.
CASKLGQGANYGYTF,TGTGCCAGCAAATTAGGTCAGGGGGCGAACTATGGCTACACCTTC,15,TRBV2,TRBD1,TRBJ1-2,.
CASSQIQGGDQPQHF,TGCGCCAGCAGCCAAATACAGGGGGGAGATCAGCCCCAGCATTTT,15,TRBV4-1,TRBD1,TRBJ1-5,.
CATGRENQPQHF,TGTGCCACCGGGAGGGAAAATCAGCCCCAGCATTTT,12,TRBV15,.,TRBJ1-5,.
CASTGQGREKLFF,TGTGCCAGCACCGGACAGGGGCGTGAAAAACTGTTTTTT,13,TRBV2,TRBD1,TRBJ1-4,.
CASSLRQWVGSYNSPLHF,TGTGCCAGCAGTTTACGACAGTGGGTGGGCTCCTATAATTCACCCCTCCACTTT,18,TRBV27,.,TRBJ1-6,.
CAITPGLAGGPASYNEQFF,TGTGCCATCACCCCGGGACTAGCGGGGGGGCCCGCCTCCTACAATGAGCAGTTCTTC,19,TRBV10-3,TRBD2,TRBJ2-1,.
CASSVDGGSGEQYF,TGTGCCAGCAGCGTAGATGGGGGGTCTGGCGAGCAGTACTTC,14,TRBV9,.,TRBJ2-7,.
CASSVIPGLREKLFF,TGTGCCAGCAGCGTAATCCCGGGACTAAGAGAAAAACTGTTTTTT,15,TRBV9,.,TRBJ1-4,.
CAWSVNRGETQYF,TGTGCCTGGAGTGTAAACAGGGGGGAGACCCAGTACTTC,13,TRBV30,TRBD1,TRBJ2-5,.
CASSYSGQGMFTEAFF,TGTGCCAGCAGTTACTCGGGACAGGGGATGTTCACTGAAGCTTTCTTT,16,TRBV6-5,TRBD1,TRBJ1-1,few
CASSYTQGRLDGYTF,TGTGCCAGCAGTTACACACAGGGTAGGCTCGATGGCTACACCTTC,15,TRBV6-5,.,TRBJ1-2,.
CASSLAGQNTEAFF,TGCGCCAGCAGCTTGGCGGGACAGAACACTGAAGCTTTCTTT,14,TRBV5-1,.,TRBJ1-1,.
CASSPLGGGYNEQFF,TGCGCCAGCAGCCCTCTGGGCGGGGGTTACAATGAGCAGTTCTTC,15,TRBV5-1,TRBD2,TRBJ2-1,few
CASRYPGVNGVLTF,TGTGCCAGCAGATATCCGGGGGTCAACGGCGTCCTGACTTTC,14,TRBV7-2,.,TRBJ2-6,.
CASSLAWGGTEAFF,TGTGCCAGCAGCTTGGCCTGGGGTGGCACTGAAGCTTTCTTT,14,TRBV5-5,.,TRBJ1-1,.
CASSLVRYGYTF,TGTGCCAGCAGCTTGGTCAGATATGGCTACACCTTC,12,TRBV5-8,.,TRBJ1-2,.
CATGAGPQYEQYF,TGTGCCACCGGTGCGGGGCCCCAGTACGAGCAGTACTTC,13,TRBV15,.,TRBJ2-7,.
CASSKAGGIWEQYF,TGCGCCAGCAGCAAGGCAGGGGGTATCTGGGAGCAGTACTTC,14,TRBV5-1,TRBD1,TRBJ2-7,.
CASSQRPSGTYNEQFF,TGCGCCAGCAGCCAACGGCCTAGCGGGACCTACAATGAGCAGTTCTTC,16,TRBV4-3,TRBD2,TRBJ2-1,.
CASSMRRGYEQYF,TGTGCCAGTAGTATGAGGAGGGGTTACGAGCAGTACTTC,13,TRBV19,.,TRBJ2-7,.
CASSPEGGPPIAKNIQYF,TGTGCCAGCAGCCCAGAGGGGGGCCCACCCATAGCCAAAAACATTCAGTACTTC,18,TRBV7-8,.,TRBJ2-4,.
CASSLRSWQPNIHTDTQYF,TGCGCCAGCAGCTTGAGAAGTTGGCAGCCTAATATCCACACAGATACGCAGTATTTT,19,TRBV5-1,.,TRBJ2-3,.
CASSPRTSGGAFETQYF,TGTGCCAGCAGCCCCAGGACTAGCGGGGGGGCCTTTGAGACCCAGTACTTC,17,TRBV9,TRBD2,TRBJ2-5,.
CASSPRPASGEHNEQFF,TGTGCCAGCAGCCCCCGGCCTGCTAGCGGGGAACACAATGAGCAGTTCTTC,17,TRBV7-8,TRBD2,TRBJ2-1,.
CASSYQPGRGTEAFF,TGTGCCAGCAGTTACCAACCAGGTAGGGGAACTGAAGCTTTCTTT,15,TRBV6-5,.,TRBJ1-1,.
CASTGRDGDTEAFF,TGTGCCAGCACGGGAAGGGACGGAGACACTGAAGCTTTCTTT,14,TRBV11-2,.,TRBJ1-1,.
CASSDGDRVVDGYTF,TGTGCCAGCAGTGATGGGGACAGGGTTGTGGATGGCTACACCTTC,15,TRBV25-1,TRBD1,TRBJ1-2,.